Here is one T cell receptor beta chain with its context. Its antigen is still unknown. Base qualities are not recorded, but no much larger clone differs from it by a single base. The sample comes from a study of T cell responses to AZD1222 COVID-19 vaccine (dated by TCRdb to about 2021). In the study overall: AZD1222 recipients whose second dose came at about 4 weeks and those whose second dose came at about 12 weeks were combined into one group, since spike-specific TCR depth and breadth did not differ between the two schedules. A total of 233 trial participants underwent TCR sequencing, of whom about 210 received two doses of AZD1222 and about 26 received two doses of the MenACWY control vaccine. Trial participants were enrolled into age subgroups of 18-55, 56-69 and 70-plus years, which contained 148, 28 and 57 TCR-sequenced participants, respectively. General study outcomes and caveats: Participants were mostly white British and included more females than males, and it was suggested by the authors that clonal diversity may have been underestimated. The whole spike protein was spanned by vaccine-associated CD4 TCRs, and dominant responses were seen in regions 160-218 and 743-854. Nearly half of unique spike-specific TCRs reportedly recognized epitopes outside regions mutated in the B.1.351 and B.1.1.7 variants. In the small 56-69-year group, the increase in depth fell short of significance, most likely because of low power. Because no day 14 peak-response samples were available, repertoires were characterized only after the peak T cell response. Conclusions about previously exposed vaccinees are limited, since just 6 or 7 AZD1222 recipients were seropositive for SARS-CoV-2 at baseline. Spike-specific TCR breadth and depth rose significantly after two AZD1222 doses compared with day 0 and with MenACWY recipients.

V is pruned by 4 bases and J by 7 bases, leaving 9 bases of the junction without a gene match. Taken from cysteine to phenylalanine, the CDR3 has 14 residues. Of the read, only the CDR3 DNA is kept; its 42 bases are in frame from base 1. CDR1 and CDR2, looked up from the germline V gene (reference sequence), are LGHDT and YNNKEL. The CDR3 regions of human TCRbeta chains were subjected to immunosequencing. For the original study's pipeline: TCRs in the repertoires were matched against a reference library of SARS-CoV-2-specific TCRs that had been generated with the MIRA antigen-specificity platform. Breadth was defined as the fraction of unique TCRs that were SARS-CoV-2-associated, and depth was defined as the fraction of total T cells that were SARS-CoV-2-associated. Using the MIRA data, each spike-specific TCR was mapped to the spike region that the TCR reacts to and placed in a CD4 or CD8 class. Log10-transformed breadth and depth values were compared by one-way ANOVA with Sidak's multiple comparisons tests. TCRdb limited this immuneACCESS table to in-frame rearrangements with V and J called. A share of clones is missing; checked studies link under half to unresolved V genes, and the rest is unexplained. V and J calls and clone size follow that table, whereas D and trimming were derived from the DNA. Counted in this sample were roughly 130,000 clones; around 84% of them appeared once. About 12% of the sample goes to the ten largest clones.

The time point tag for this specimen amounts to: baseline before first vaccination. Vaccinee samples were obtained from the UK trials COV001 and COV002, which included a single-blind randomized controlled phase 2/3 trial of AZD1222 (ChAdOx1 nCoV-19) in healthy adults. For TCRbeta chain sequencing, PBMC samples were collected from trial participants at day 0 and at day 28 after the second dose. The rearranged chain carries TRBV3-1 (or the pseudogene TRBV3-2) and TRBJ1-2, and 7 junctional nucleotides match TRBD1. The sequencing used peripheral blood, collected on day 0 of AZD1222 vaccination. This receptor was taken from an adult in good health. The CDR3 in this case is CASSPRKGGIGYTF. The sequence in DNA is TGTGCCAGCAGCCCCCGAAAAGGGGGCATTGGCTACACCTTC.